This entry lists 27 T cell receptor beta chains sequenced from one sample in a study of Ad26.COV2.S vaccination and SARS-CoV-2 variants. This table comes from immunoSEQ multiplex PCR, and its TCRdb copy is limited to in-frame clones, with some not included. Of about 350,000 clones in the sample, about 89% were seen once. Indicated treatment: roughly 20 received Ad26.COV2.S at low or high dose, single or two shots; five or six received placebo; per-sample allocation not given. Sampling took place 63 days after the first vaccine or placebo injection. The input for sequencing was peripheral blood, taken in a trial of Ad26.COV2.S vaccine versus placebo. These receptors originate from a person aged 18 to 59 who received the Ad26.COV2.S COVID-19 vaccine or a placebo.

The chain couples TRBV5-1 to TRBJ2-2, with D possibly being TRBD1 (6 bases). The CDR3 is made up of 13 amino acids. With 7 bases removed from V and 7 bases from J, the gap between germline ends came to 14 bases. Germline values: CDR1 SGHRS, CDR2 YFSETQ. The CDR3 is CASALEGDGELFF. The DNA for the CDR3 is TGCGCCAGCGCACTTGAGGGGGACGGGGAGCTGTTTTTT.

The rearrangement links TRBV5-8 to TRBJ2-5; D is unresolved. CDR1 is SGHTS, CDR2 YDEGEE, per germline. Deletions cut 0 bases from V and 5 bases from J, with 5 bases between. CDR3 length: 12 amino acids. The CDR3 protein is CASSLETETQYF. Here the CDR3 DNA reads TGTGCCAGCAGCTTGGAGACGGAGACCCAGTACTTC.

The chain couples TRBV15 to TRBJ2-4; the D gene is possibly TRBD2 (7 bases). The ends were cut back, 5 bases at V and 8 bases at J, with 22 bases in the middle. The CDR3 extends over 16 amino acids. Germline CDR1 reads LNHNV; CDR2 reads YYDKDF (reference sequence). The CDR3 reads CATSGSTYTGRDIQYF. In nucleotides, the CDR3 is TGTGCCACCAGCGGATCAACTTATACAGGGAGGGACATTCAGTACTTC. Complete variable domain (other parts from reference TRBV15 and TRBJ2-4): DAMVIQNPRYQVTQFGKPVTLSCSQTLNHNVMYWYQQKSSQAPKLLFHYYDKDFNNEADTPDNFQSRRPNTSFCFLDIRSPGLGDTAMYLCATSGSTYTGRDIQYFGAGTRLSVL.

J is TRBJ1-4 and V is TRBV28; D is unresolved. The V gene's germline CDR1 is MDHEN and CDR2 SYDVKM. The V and J ends lost 10 bases and 3 bases respectively, with 15 bases between them. The CDR3 consists of 14 residues. CDR3 nucleotide sequence: TGTGCCACCATCCGGGGTTGGGCTAATGAAAAACTGTTTTTT. Its translation is CATIRGWANEKLFF.

V and J are TRBV5-8 and TRBJ2-1; possibly TRBD1 or TRBD2 for D (6 bases each). Germline CDR1 reads SGHTS; CDR2 reads YDEGEE. The CDR3 is 18 amino acids. V lost 0 bases to trimming and J lost 3 bases, with 19 bases between them. CDR3 sequence reads: CASSLGTVSVGGYNEQFF. CDR3 bases: TGTGCCAGCAGCTTGGGGACAGTTAGTGTCGGGGGCTACAATGAGCAGTTCTTC.

The V gene is TRBV7-2, the J gene TRBJ2-3, with D unclear. This CDR3 is built from 14 residues. Germline lookup yields CDR1 SGHTA and CDR2 FQGNSA. V lost 1 base, J lost 5 bases, and 10 bases lay in between. CDR3 residues: CASSLGSWVDTQYF. CDR3 coding DNA: TGTGCCAGCAGCTTAGGGAGTTGGGTAGATACGCAGTATTTT.

The rearrangement links TRBV18 to TRBJ1-2; 9 bases map to TRBD1. J lost 4 bases, V lost 0 bases, and 15 bases had no gene match. Germline V gene sequence: CDR1 KGHSH, CDR2 LQKENI. This CDR3 is 19 amino acids long. CDR3 region: CASSPPGNRGRVSAYGYTF. The DNA of the CDR3 is TGTGCCAGCTCACCACCGGGGAACAGGGGGCGAGTTTCTGCCTATGGCTACACCTTC.

The CDR3 coding sequence is TGTGCCAGCAGTCGGGACAGCTCTAACTATGGCTACACCTTC. Residues: CASSRDSSNYGYTF. The genes are TRBV6-5 and TRBJ1-2; 7 bases are a match to TRBD1. V was clipped by 5 bases and J by 0 bases; unmatched bases: 3. Germline V CDR1 and CDR2: MNHEY, SVGAGI. CDR3 length equals 14 residues.

The chain joins TRBV9 to TRBJ2-5; 7 nucleotides align to TRBD1. Unmatched junction bases numbered 5, after V lost 4 bases and J lost 5 bases. CDR1 is SGDLS, CDR2 YYNGEE, per germline. This CDR3 spans 13 amino acids. CDR3 in amino acids: CASSKQGFETQYF. The CDR3 region has the DNA TGTGCCAGCAGCAAACAGGGGTTCGAGACCCAGTACTTC.

The gene calls are TRBV7-2 and TRBJ2-2; 10 bases fit TRBD2. Germline V CDR1 and CDR2: SGHTA, FQGNSA. This CDR3 has 16 amino acids. With V trimmed by 4 bases and J by 1 base, 3 bases remained unmatched. CDR3 bases: TGTGCCAGCAGCTCATTAGCGGGGGGGAACACCGGGGAGCTGTTTTTT. This gives the protein CASSSLAGGNTGELFF.

The V and J genes are TRBV2 and TRBJ1-5; D perhaps matches TRBD1 (5 bases). The germline gives CDR1 SNHLY, CDR2 FYNNEI. The V end lost 2 bases, the J end lost 4 bases, and 9 bases lay between the germline ends. The CDR3 runs to 14 residues. CDR3 sequence (DNA): TGTGCCAGCAGTGAACCAGGGACGAATCAGCCCCAGCATTTT. Encoded protein: CASSEPGTNQPQHF.

This clone was counted only a few times. CDR3 in amino acids: CASSASEGRGANVLTF. CDR3 DNA sequence: TGTGCCAGCAGCGCCTCCGAGGGGAGGGGGGCCAACGTCCTGACTTTC. The chain links TRBV7-9 to TRBJ2-6; tentatively, D is TRBD2 (6 bases). Germline V lookup: CDR1 SEHNR, CDR2 FQNEAQ (reference sequence). The V gene lost 5 bases and the J gene lost 4 bases, with 15 bases spanning the gap. This CDR3 region has 16 residues.

The V gene is TRBV5-6, the J gene TRBJ2-1; D may correspond to TRBD1 or TRBD2 (5 bases each). Trimming took 2 bases from V and 4 from J, leaving 16 bases between them. Germline V gives CDR1 SGHDT, CDR2 YYEEEE. The CDR3 covers 16 residues. DNA of the CDR3: TGTGCCAGCAGCTTTGGGTCGTGGGGGAGATACAATGAGCAGTTCTTC. The encoded protein is CASSFGSWGRYNEQFF.

In the case of this clone: Distinct nucleotide sequences in the sample also encode this CDR3. The rearrangement uses TRBV7-9 and TRBJ2-1; D is ambiguous. The germline V gene has CDR1 SEHNR and CDR2 FQNEAQ (reference sequence). This CDR3 has 12 residues. V gave up 5 bases and J gave up 4 bases, with 6 bases separating them. CDR3: CASSREYNEQFF. The CDR3 DNA follows: TGTGCCAGCAGCCGTGAGTACAATGAGCAGTTCTTC. Full variable domain (missing parts from reference TRBV7-9 and TRBJ2-1): DTGVSQNPRHKITKRGQNVTFRCDPISEHNRLYWYRQTLGQGPEFLTYFQNEAQLEKSRLLSDRFSAERPKGSFSTLEIQRTEQGDSAMYLCASSREYNEQFFGPGTRLTVL.

V usage is TRBV29-1 and J usage is TRBJ1-5; perhaps TRBD1 as D (5 bases). This CDR3 is built from 12 residues. V gave up 6 bases and J gave up 1 base, with 7 bases separating them. Germline V gene data show CDR1 as SQVTM and CDR2 as ANQGSEA. CDR3 sequence: CSVGESNQPQHF. In DNA, the CDR3 is TGCAGCGTAGGGGAGAGCAATCAGCCCCAGCATTTT.

This chain uses TRBV14 with TRBJ2-5; D not certain. V lost 4 bases to trimming and J lost 4 bases, with 16 bases between them. CDR1 SGHDN and CDR2 FVKESK come from the germline V gene. CDR3 size: 15 residues. CDR3 in DNA: TGTGCCAGCAGCCCAAGTTCAGTTTGGGGAGAGACCCAGTACTTC. It yields the protein CASSPSSVWGETQYF.

Only one count was recorded for this clone. The J gene is TRBJ1-1, the V gene TRBV6-2 or TRBV6-3, with D uncertain. This CDR3 is 15 amino acids long. Trimming took off 6 bases at V and 1 base at J, with 15 bases between the two ends. Germline V gene lookup returns CDR1 MNHEY and CDR2 SVGEGT. The CDR3 coding sequence is TGTGCCAGCAGCCCCCAGCCAAGACCGAACACTGAAGCTTTCTTT. Encoded protein: CASSPQPRPNTEAFF.

The V call is TRBV21-1, the J call TRBJ1-5; the table's D call, TRBD1, was not checked against the DNA. TRBV21-1 is assigned pseudogene status. The CDR3 consists of 15 residues. CDR3 nucleotide sequence: TGTGCCAGAAGAGACGGACAGGCGAGCAATCAGCCCCAGCATTTT. Encoded protein: CARRDGQASNQPQHF.

The chain couples TRBV4-3 to TRBJ2-5, with 9 bases fitting TRBD2. Germline V CDR1 and CDR2: LGHNA, YSLEER. V shed 1 base and J 5 bases; nucleotides not matched to a gene: 11. The CDR3 consists of 17 residues. CDR3 in amino acids: CASSQGASGELWETQYF. CDR3 bases: TGCGCCAGCAGCCAAGGGGCTAGCGGGGAACTGTGGGAGACCCAGTACTTC.

This clone was detected a few times. This chain connects TRBV3-1 (or the pseudogene TRBV3-2) to TRBJ1-2, with D maybe TRBD1 (5 bases). CDR3 length: 19 amino acids. The V and J ends lost 0 bases and 0 bases respectively, with 20 bases between them. The germline gives CDR1 LGHDT, CDR2 YNNKEL (reference sequence). In DNA, the CDR3 is TGTGCCAGCAGCCAAGAAACGGGGACCCTCGGCGCAGCTAACTATGGCTACACCTTC. This gives the protein CASSQETGTLGAANYGYTF.

The J gene is TRBJ2-3, the V gene TRBV30; possibly TRBD2 for D (7 bases). Germline-derived CDR1 and CDR2 are GTSNPN and SVGIG (reference sequence). The CDR3 has 15 amino acids. Trimming took 0 bases from V and 5 from J, leaving 15 bases between them. CDR3 loop: CAWSVGGAREDTQYF. CDR3 nucleotides: TGTGCCTGGAGTGTAGGGGGGGCGCGGGAAGATACGCAGTATTTT.

The rearrangement links TRBV24-1 to TRBJ2-5; 15 nucleotides line up with TRBD2. CDR1 KGHDR and CDR2 SFDVKD come from the germline V gene. The CDR3 has 16 amino acids. The ends lost 4 bases at V and 4 bases at J; junction bases unmatched: 3. The CDR3 nucleotides are TGTGCCACCAGTGAACCGGGACTAGCGGGAGGAGAGACCCAGTACTTC. Translation gives CATSEPGLAGGETQYF.

The V and J genes are TRBV5-6 and TRBJ2-1, with D hard to call. There are 14 residues in the CDR3. Germline CDR1 reads SGHDT; CDR2 reads YYEEEE. V was trimmed by 5 bases and J by 3 bases, leaving 12 bases between them. Written as DNA, the CDR3 is TGTGCCAGCAGGCCCATCGCTGACTACAATGAGCAGTTCTTC. As protein: CASRPIADYNEQFF.

The J gene is TRBJ2-3, the V gene TRBV28, with 9 bases fitting TRBD2. CDR1 and CDR2 (germline): MDHEN, SYDVKM. The V segment lost 7 bases and the J segment 10 bases; nucleotides outside the gene matches: 12. The length of the CDR3 is 14 residues. CDR3 amino acids: CASIPSSGVGAQYF. In DNA, the CDR3 is TGTGCCAGCATTCCCTCTAGCGGGGTGGGGGCGCAGTATTTT.

This clone was detected only once. The V gene is TRBV7-9, the J gene TRBJ1-2; D is unresolved. CDR1 is SEHNR and CDR2 is FQNEAQ in the germline V gene (reference sequence). With 1 base removed from V and 6 bases from J, the gap between germline ends came to 9 bases. The CDR3 covers 13 residues. CDR3 protein: CASSLGLPDGYTF. CDR3 sequence (DNA): TGTGCCAGCAGCTTAGGATTACCGGATGGCTACACCTTC.

This clone appeared a few times. The chain employs TRBV7-9 and TRBJ1-5; the D gene is possibly TRBD1 (6 bases). This CDR3 has 17 amino acids. The germline V gene has CDR1 SEHNR and CDR2 FQNEAQ (reference sequence). V lost 1 base to trimming and J lost 4 bases, with 17 bases between them. This CDR3 reads CASSLDLGQGPNQPQHF. The CDR3 DNA reads TGTGCCAGCAGCTTAGACCTAGGCCAGGGGCCGAATCAGCCCCAGCATTTT. Full variable domain (remainder filled in from reference TRBV7-9 and TRBJ1-5): DTGVSQNPRHKITKRGQNVTFRCDPISEHNRLYWYRQTLGQGPEFLTYFQNEAQLEKSRLLSDRFSAERPKGSFSTLEIQRTEQGDSAMYLCASSLDLGQGPNQPQHFGDGTRLSIL.

A remark on this clone: Other DNA sequences in the same sample also yield this CDR3. The rearrangement uses TRBV12-3 or TRBV12-4 and TRBJ2-3; 9 nucleotides agree with TRBD1. This CDR3 contains 13 residues. The junction had 1 base not matched to a gene; V was cut back by 6 bases and J by 3 bases. CDR3 nucleotide sequence: TGTGCCAGCAGGGGGACAGGGACAGATACGCAGTATTTT. The encoded protein is CASRGTGTDTQYF.